This entry lists 30 T cell receptor beta chains sequenced from one sample in a study of shared clonotypes between healthy human individuals. Assay used: immunoSEQ multiplex PCR; TCRdb lists only in-frame clones, some missing. The sample records some 1,600,000 clones, around 98% being singletons. The material sequenced was naive CD4+ T cells sorted from blood. As to subset: CD45RA+ positively selected. The receptors come from a man younger than 40 in good health.

CDR3 protein: CASSPGAIGEKLFF. CDR3 coding DNA: TGTGCCAGCAGCCCCGGGGCCATAGGCGAAAAACTGTTTTTT. The genes are TRBV7-2 and TRBJ1-4, with D possibly matching TRBD1 (5 bases). CDR1 and CDR2 from the germline V gene are SGHTA and FQGNSA. V was clipped by 5 bases and J by 8 bases, with 15 bases between them. The CDR3 is 14 amino acids. Using reference TRBV7-2 and TRBJ1-4 for the parts outside the CDR3, the full variable domain is GAGVSQSPSNKVTEKGKDVELRCDPISGHTALYWYRQSLGQGLEFLIYFQGNSAPDKSGLPSDRFSAERTGGSVSTLTIQRTQQEDSAVYLCASSPGAIGEKLFFGSGTQLSVL.

The chain is built from TRBV30 and TRBJ1-5; tentatively, D is TRBD1 (6 bases). The V end lost 0 bases, the J end lost 5 bases, and 14 bases lay between the germline ends. The germline V gene encodes CDR1 GTSNPN and CDR2 SVGIG (reference sequence). This CDR3 has 15 amino acids. The CDR3 DNA reads as TGTGCCTGGAGTGTGATACAGGGAAGGGATCAGCCCCAGCATTTT. Translation gives CAWSVIQGRDQPQHF.

The chain joins TRBV5-1 to TRBJ1-5, with no clear D. V lost 1 base to trimming and J lost 0 bases, with 8 bases between them. CDR1 and CDR2 from the germline V gene are SGHRS and YFSETQ. This CDR3 is 15 amino acids long. CDR3 in amino acids: CASSLNSNSNQPQHF. CDR3 coding DNA: TGCGCCAGCAGCTTGAACAGCAATAGCAATCAGCCCCAGCATTTT.

The CDR3 DNA sequence: TGTGCCAGCAGTGCCTCGACTAGCGGGAGCTCCTACAATGAGCAGTTCTTC. Protein sequence: CASSASTSGSSYNEQFF. The chain has TRBV6-1 and TRBJ2-1, with 12 bases matching TRBD2. After removal of 4 bases from V and 0 bases from J, the junction contained 4 bases not matched to a gene. The germline CDR1 and CDR2 sequences are MNHNS and SASEGT. The length of the CDR3 is 17 residues.

The chain is built from TRBV5-1 and TRBJ2-3; 10 nucleotides match TRBD1. Germline CDR1 SGHRS, CDR2 YFSETQ. The length of the CDR3 is 15 residues. J was trimmed by 8 bases and V by 4 bases; bases with no gene match: 10. The CDR3 nucleotides read TGCGCCAGCAGCCCGACCGGACAGGGGGTCAGTACGCAGTATTTT. Residues: CASSPTGQGVSTQYF.

V and J are TRBV12-5 and TRBJ2-1; D is possibly TRBD1 (7 bases). Germline CDR1 is LGHNT and CDR2 is FRNRAP. The CDR3 has 16 amino acids. Trimming removed 0 bases at V and 7 bases at J, with 16 bases between. The CDR3 protein is CASGLVPGGRGNEQFF. The CDR3 DNA sequence: TGTGCTAGTGGTTTGGTCCCAGGGGGGCGCGGGAATGAGCAGTTCTTC.

J is TRBJ2-7 and V is TRBV7-6; 11 nucleotides agree with TRBD2. This CDR3 region has 14 residues. Germline lookup yields CDR1 SGHVS and CDR2 FNYEAQ. V shed 5 bases, J shed 3 bases, and the junction held 3 bases outside the gene matches. The CDR3 bases are TGTGCCAGCAGCCCCGGGACTAGCGGCTACGAGCAGTACTTC. Amino acids: CASSPGTSGYEQYF.

The J gene is TRBJ2-2, the V gene TRBV27; D is undetermined. Per the germline V gene, CDR1 is MNHEY and CDR2 is SMNVEV (reference sequence). The CDR3 length is 13 residues. V was trimmed by 3 bases and J by 6 bases, leaving 8 bases between them. In DNA, the CDR3 is TGTGCCAGCAGTTTTTCGACGGCCGGGGAGCTGTTTTTT. This encodes CASSFSTAGELFF.

The chain has TRBV7-2 and TRBJ2-7; TRBD2 matches 8 bases. Unmatched junction bases numbered 8, after V lost 5 bases and J lost 2 bases. This CDR3 is 15 amino acids long. Germline V lookup: CDR1 SGHTA, CDR2 FQGNSA. This CDR3 is CASSLYNSGTYEQYF. The CDR3, as DNA: TGTGCCAGCAGCCTTTATAATAGCGGGACCTACGAGCAGTACTTC.

The gene calls are TRBV5-1 and TRBJ2-5; 8 positions match TRBD1. This CDR3 has 16 residues. Germline CDR1 is SGHRS and CDR2 is YFSETQ. Trimming cost V 2 bases and J 1 base; bases outside gene matches: 7. The CDR3 DNA is TGCGCCAGCAGCTTCGGGACAGGAAATAGCCAAGAGACCCAGTACTTC. The encoded protein is CASSFGTGNSQETQYF.

This clone has just one count. The CDR3 sequence is CASSLGEHDTGELFF. In DNA, the CDR3 is TGTGCCAGCAGCTTAGGGGAGCACGACACCGGGGAGCTGTTTTTT. The chain employs TRBV7-9 and TRBJ2-2, with a weak D call TRBD2 (5 bases). The V gene lost 1 base and the J gene lost 3 bases, with 9 bases spanning the gap. CDR1 is SEHNR, CDR2 FQNEAQ, per germline (reference sequence). The CDR3 length is 15 residues. Full variable domain (missing parts from reference TRBV7-9 and TRBJ2-2): DTGVSQNPRHKITKRGQNVTFRCDPISEHNRLYWYRQTLGQGPEFLTYFQNEAQLEKSRLLSDRFSAERPKGSFSTLEIQRTEQGDSAMYLCASSLGEHDTGELFFGEGSRLTVL.

V usage is TRBV7-2 and J usage is TRBJ2-3; D gene unclear. This CDR3 contains 12 residues. CDR1 is SGHTA and CDR2 is FQGNSA in the germline V gene. Trimming removed 4 bases at V and 8 bases at J, with 10 bases between. CDR3 residues: CASSSPFGTQYF. CDR3 sequence (DNA): TGTGCCAGCAGCTCCCCTTTCGGTACGCAGTATTTT.

This chain uses TRBV7-7 with TRBJ2-1; a possible D gene is TRBD2 (6 bases). Trimming cost V 3 bases and J 9 bases, with 12 bases left between them. CDR1 and CDR2 (germline): SSHAT, FNYEAQ (reference sequence). CDR3 length: 13 amino acids. The chain's CDR3 is CASSFSSGSEQFF. CDR3 bases: TGTGCCAGCAGCTTCAGTAGCGGTTCTGAGCAGTTCTTC.

This sequence joins TRBV19 and TRBJ2-1; the match to TRBD2 covers 10 bases. CDR1 and CDR2 (germline): LNHDA, SQIVND (reference sequence). The CDR3 is 15 residues long. The J segment lost 7 bases and the V segment lost 6 bases, leaving 9 bases of the junction unmatched. CDR3 in amino acids: CASSPPSGSLNEQFF. The CDR3 DNA is TGTGCCAGTAGCCCTCCTAGCGGGAGCTTGAATGAGCAGTTCTTC.

V and J are TRBV5-1 and TRBJ2-5; 11 nucleotides agree with TRBD2. The CDR3 runs to 13 residues. CDR1 is SGHRS, CDR2 YFSETQ, per germline. V shed 6 bases and J 4 bases; nucleotides not matched to a gene: 2. The CDR3 DNA is TGCGCCAGCAAGGGGACTAGCGGAGAGACCCAGTACTTC. It specifies CASKGTSGETQYF.

The chain recombines TRBV5-4 with TRBJ2-1; D unresolved. Germline V gives CDR1 SGHNT, CDR2 YYREEE (reference sequence). V lost 3 bases to trimming and J lost 8 bases, with 15 bases between them. The CDR3 loop spans 14 amino acids. CDR3 sequence: CASSSQVAGDEQFF. The CDR3 DNA follows: TGTGCCAGCAGCTCCCAAGTTGCCGGCGATGAGCAGTTCTTC.

The chain is built from TRBV19 and TRBJ2-7; D call uncertain. With 9 bases removed from V and 6 bases from J, the gap between germline ends came to 18 bases. CDR3 length: 13 amino acids. Germline V gives CDR1 LNHDA, CDR2 SQIVND (reference sequence). The CDR3 sequence is CASGPHQPGEQYF. CDR3 DNA sequence: TGTGCCAGCGGGCCACACCAACCAGGCGAGCAGTACTTC.

The gene calls are TRBV5-4 and TRBJ2-7; TRBD1 might be the D (5 bases). V lost 5 bases and J lost 5, with 20 bases in between. Germline CDR1 SGHNT, CDR2 YYREEE (reference sequence). The CDR3 spans 15 residues. The CDR3 coding sequence is TGTGCCAGCAGACCGGACACCCAAATGGTCAACGAGCAGTACTTC. This sequence encodes CASRPDTQMVNEQYF.

This clone has just one count. V is TRBV9 and J is TRBJ1-1, with 8 bases fitting TRBD1. V lost 3 bases to trimming and J lost 5 bases; unmatched junction nucleotides: 9. The germline V gene encodes CDR1 SGDLS and CDR2 YYNGEE. The length of the CDR3 is 15 residues. This chain's CDR3 is CASSGRQGRRTEAFF. CDR3 in DNA: TGTGCCAGCAGCGGCAGACAGGGGAGGAGGACTGAAGCTTTCTTT.

The chain's CDR3 is CASSLASGTYNEQFF. For the CDR3, the DNA is TGTGCCAGCAGCTTAGCTAGCGGGACCTACAATGAGCAGTTCTTC. This sequence joins TRBV7-3 and TRBJ2-1, with TRBD2 matching over 9 bases. This CDR3 contains 15 residues. J gave up 2 bases and V 2 bases, and 1 base lay outside the gene matches. CDR1 and CDR2 (germline): SGHTA, FQGTGA. Complete variable domain (other parts from reference TRBV7-3 and TRBJ2-1): GAGVSQTPSNKVTEKGKYVELRCDPISGHTALYWYRQSLGQGPEFLIYFQGTGAADDSGLPNDRFFAVRPEGSVSTLKIQRTERGDSAVYLCASSLASGTYNEQFFGPGTRLTVL.

The J gene is TRBJ2-1, the V gene TRBV28, with 9 bases that match TRBD2. The CDR3 is made up of 15 amino acids. Trimming took 7 bases from V and 8 from J; bases not matched to a gene: 12. Looked up from germline, CDR1 is MDHEN and CDR2 is SYDVKM. The CDR3 here is CASNPGSGRDYEQFF. The CDR3 bases are TGTGCCAGCAACCCGGGTAGCGGGAGAGACTATGAGCAGTTCTTC. The whole variable domain, remainder taken from reference TRBV28 and TRBJ2-1, is DVKVTQSSRYLVKRTGEKVFLECVQDMDHENMFWYRQDPGLGLRLIYFSYDVKMKEKGDIPEGYSVSREKKERFSLILESASTNQTSMYLCASNPGSGRDYEQFFGPGTRLTVL.

The genes are TRBV6-6 and TRBJ2-2, with 7 bases matching TRBD2. Germline CDR1 reads MNHNY; CDR2 reads SVGAGI (reference sequence). CDR3 length: 14 amino acids. V gave up 6 bases and J gave up 1 base; unmatched junction bases: 2. The DNA of the CDR3 is TGTGCCAGCAGGGCTAGCGGGAACACCGGGGAGCTGTTTTTT. Translating it yields CASRASGNTGELFF.

The CDR3: CASSQTGKGSGELFF. The CDR3 coding sequence is TGTGCCAGCAGCCAGACAGGGAAGGGGTCCGGGGAGCTGTTTTTT. The rearrangement joins TRBV4-2 to TRBJ2-2; 7 bases map to TRBD1. Germline lookup yields CDR1 LGHNA and CDR2 YNFKEQ. The CDR3 is made up of 15 amino acids. Unmatched junction bases numbered 7, after V lost 3 bases and J lost 6 bases.

As concerns this clone: The same CDR3 arises from other DNA sequences in this sample as well. The chain joins TRBV4-1 to TRBJ2-4; D ambiguous. This CDR3 contains 15 residues. The germline V gene has CDR1 MGHRA and CDR2 YSYEKL. V lost 1 base to trimming and J lost 0 bases, with 7 bases between them. DNA of the CDR3: TGCGCCAGCAGCCAAGCGTCAGTAGCCAAAAACATTCAGTACTTC. As protein: CASSQASVAKNIQYF.

The chain uses TRBV7-2 and TRBJ2-2, with D perhaps matching TRBD1 (6 bases). Germline CDR1 is SGHTA and CDR2 is FQGNSA. The germline V and J ends were trimmed by 1 base and 5 bases, with 8 bases remaining between them. CDR3 length: 14 residues. The CDR3 loop reads CASSLDRVTGELFF. Here the CDR3 DNA reads TGTGCCAGCAGCTTAGACAGGGTAACCGGGGAGCTGTTTTTT.

The chain recombines TRBV28 with TRBJ2-3, with D perhaps matching TRBD1 (5 bases). V lost 9 bases, J lost 6 bases, and 13 bases lay in between. The CDR3 is made up of 12 amino acids. Germline CDR1 reads MDHEN; CDR2 reads SYDVKM. In DNA, the CDR3 is TGTGCCAGTGGGGCGGCCGGGGATACGCAGTATTTT. Its protein is CASGAAGDTQYF.

The chain combines TRBV21-1 with TRBJ2-7. TRBV21-1 represents a pseudogene. The CDR3 extends over 14 amino acids. The CDR3 coding sequence is TGTGCCAGCCGCCCGGTGGGGGGCGCCTACGAGCAGTACTTC. It translates to CASRPVGGAYEQYF.

CDR3 sequence reads: CASGSGKNTGELFF. The CDR3 DNA reads TGCGCCAGCGGAAGCGGGAAGAACACCGGGGAGCTGTTTTTT. The chain links TRBV10-2 to TRBJ2-2; TRBD2 matches 7 bases. V shed 8 bases and J 1 base; nucleotides not matched to a gene: 4. The CDR3 is 14 amino acids. Germline V gene sequence: CDR1 WSHSY, CDR2 SAAADI.

The chain couples TRBV28 to TRBJ2-3; D is unclear. The germline V gene has CDR1 MDHEN and CDR2 SYDVKM. V lost 8 bases, J lost 2 bases, and 8 bases lay in between. This CDR3 has 12 residues. The CDR3 DNA reads as TGTGCCAGCTCAGTTCCCACAGATACGCAGTATTTT. Protein product: CASSVPTDTQYF.

The chain recombines TRBV5-1 with TRBJ2-3; 13 bases map to TRBD2. Germline V gene lookup returns CDR1 SGHRS and CDR2 YFSETQ. Trimming took 2 bases from V and 3 from J; bases not matched to a gene: 3. CDR3 length: 16 residues. Here the CDR3 reads CASSFGLAGVTDTQYF. CDR3 coding DNA: TGCGCCAGCAGCTTTGGACTAGCGGGAGTGACAGATACGCAGTATTTT.